The clone carrying this T cell receptor beta chain was observed at least ten times. Its antigen is not known. At one end the junction does not follow the germline gene, possibly because of a read error. Assembly of TCR beta libraries relied on iRepertoire HTBI primers together with Arm-PCR of CDR3 regions. TCRdb independently ran MiXCR on the multiplex PCR reads; one entry per CDR3 protein. The table lists a few hundred thousand distinct CDR3 sequences, around 20% of them singletons, with roughly 28% in the top ten. The germline gives CDR1 SGHTA, CDR2 FQGNSA. The CDR3 loop spans 15 amino acids. The time point was: persistent/refractory GD, antithyroid drugs over 5 years with positive TRAb. Following extraction of RNA from PBMCs, that RNA was used to make the TCR library. The data are from a study of regulatory T cells in long-lasting Graves disease. Study observations and caveats: Rather than thyroid tissue, only peripheral blood underwent study.

This material consisted of peripheral blood mononuclear cells (PBMCs), taken when the disease was refractory, from a patient treated with antithyroid drugs. The clonotype originates from a female donor with Graves disease. This rearrangement joins TRBV7-2 to TRBJ2-7, with D perhaps matching TRBD2 (5 bases). The CDR3 sequence: CASSFGSAASDEQYF. The CDR3 DNA reads TGTGCCAGCAGCTTTGGGAGCGCAGCCTCCGACGAGCAGTACTTC.